This T cell receptor beta chain came from a study of blood T cells in healthy people across ages. CDR3 length: 16 residues. Germline V gene data show CDR1 as SGHRS and CDR2 as YFSETQ. Primers used in a second PCR of about 7 to 12 cycles were a sample-barcoded 5' primer and a J-beta primer mix. MiXCR, run by TCRdb on the 5' RACE reads, gives a single entry per CDR3 protein. The table lists 380,000 or so distinct CDR3 sequences, about 55% of them singletons. The rearrangement uses TRBV5-1 and TRBJ2-4; 13 positions match TRBD2. The J call may be incorrect, as the DNA end agrees better with TRBJ2-7. The clonotype was recovered from a man aged 55-75 years in good health. Sequencing was performed on blood. CDR3 region: CASSLGLAGLTYEQYF. The CDR3 DNA follows: TGCGCCAGCAGCCTGGGACTAGCGGGATTAACCTACGAGCAGTACTTC.